The clone carrying this TCR beta chain came up once. The target antigen is unknown. It was the roughly 120-subject validation cohort, separate from the roughly 700-subject first cohort, to which the donors belonged. Unmatched junction bases numbered 10, after V lost 6 bases and J lost 5 bases. The CDR3 covers 14 residues. From germline, CDR1 is MDHEN and CDR2 SYDVKM. This sample is drawn from a study of cytomegalovirus exposure and HLA in healthy donors. General study points: Altogether, some 170 TCR beta chains were recorded as cytomegalovirus-associated.

Libraries were prepared by immunoSEQ multiplex PCR; TCRdb keeps only in-frame clonotypes and omits some of them. Found here are 120,000 or so clones, 70% to 90% of them singletons; the top ten hold 1.5% to 2%. Input material: PBMCs. The source is a woman between 18 and 30 years old in good health and CMV-seronegative. This chain connects TRBV28 to TRBJ2-7; 7 nucleotides line up with TRBD1. Here the CDR3 DNA reads TGTGCCAGCAGACGGGCCAGGGGGAAGGACGAGCAGTACTTC. It encodes CASRRARGKDEQYF. The full variable domain, with the rest looked up from reference TRBV28 and TRBJ2-7, is DVKVTQSSRYLVKRTGEKVFLECVQDMDHENMFWYRQDPGLGLRLIYFSYDVKMKEKGDIPEGYSVSREKKERFSLILESASTNQTSMYLCASRRARGKDEQYFGPGTRLTVT.